Presented here are 17 T cell receptor beta chains from one specimen sequenced in a study of regulatory T cells in long-lasting Graves disease. Specified time point: newly diagnosed GD, antithyroid drugs for less than 3 months. PBMC-extracted RNA yielded the TCR library. Both iRepertoire HTBI primers and Arm-PCR of CDR3 regions were used to build the TCR beta libraries. TCRdb reprocessed the multiplex PCR reads via MiXCR and lists one record per CDR3 protein. This sample has around 460,000 distinct CDR3 sequences, with about 14% found just once. This sample was shared with a second study, whose subject was T cells in Graves' hyperthyroidism and ophthalmopathy.

The sequences come from peripheral blood mononuclear cells (PBMCs), collected at new diagnosis, from a patient treated with antithyroid drugs. These receptors were collected from a woman in her forties or fifties with Graves disease.

The chain carries TRBV5-1 and TRBJ2-1; tentatively, D is TRBD1 (5 bases). The CDR3 spans 11 residues. Trimming shortened V by 0 bases and J by 15 bases, and 10 bases separated the two germline ends. Germline CDR1 is SGHRS and CDR2 is YFSETQ. Here the CDR3 DNA reads TGCGCCAGCAGCTTGGCAAGGGGATGGTTCTTC. It encodes CASSLARGWFF.

This clonotype was seen repeatedly, ten times or more. The chain has TRBV11-1 and TRBJ2-7; TRBD1 aligns across 8 bases. The CDR3 sequence is 15 residues long. The germline V gene encodes CDR1 SGHAT and CDR2 FQDESV (reference sequence). J gave up 6 bases and V 4 bases, and 11 bases lay outside the gene matches. The CDR3 sequence is CASSSPWTGFGEQYF. CDR3 DNA: TGTGCCAGCAGCTCCCCTTGGACAGGGTTCGGCGAGCAGTACTTC.

This clonotype was seen repeatedly, ten times or more. This chain joins TRBV5-5 and TRBJ1-4, with 9 bases matching TRBD1. The germline V gene has CDR1 SGHKS and CDR2 YYEKEE (reference sequence). This CDR3 spans 16 amino acids. V trimming: 1 base; J trimming: 7 bases; junction bases outside the gene matches: 8. For the CDR3, the DNA is TGTGCCAGCAGCTTGACCTTCGGGACAGGGTTTGAAAAACTGTTTTTT. Protein sequence: CASSLTFGTGFEKLFF.

In this sample, this clonotype turned up many times. The chain uses TRBV7-9 and TRBJ2-1; 8 bases are a match to TRBD1. CDR1 and CDR2 from the germline V gene are SEHNR and FQNEAQ (reference sequence). Trimming at V came to 1 base and at J to 5 bases, leaving 4 bases not matched to a gene. The CDR3 is 15 amino acids. CDR3 amino acids: CASSLGTGLHNEQFF. Written as DNA, the CDR3 is TGTGCCAGCAGCTTAGGGACAGGGCTTCACAATGAGCAGTTCTTC.

The chain combines TRBV6-1 with TRBJ2-1, with 8 bases lining up with TRBD2. The CDR3 is 16 amino acids. V lost 6 bases to trimming and J lost 4 bases; unmatched junction nucleotides: 11. The germline CDR1 and CDR2 sequences are MNHNS and SASEGT. CDR3 sequence (DNA): TGTGCCAGCAGACCTCAACGGGAGGGAGATTACAATGAGCAGTTCTTC. Translation: CASRPQREGDYNEQFF.

The chain recombines TRBV12-3 or TRBV12-4 with TRBJ1-2, with a possible D match to TRBD1 (5 bases). CDR3 size: 14 residues. Between the trimmed V and J ends, which lost 6 bases and 6 bases, there was a span of 17 bases. DNA for the CDR3: TGTGCCAGCAGGCTCCGGGACCGCCGCAATGGCTACACCTTC. It yields the protein CASRLRDRRNGYTF.

This clonotype was observed at least ten times. The J gene is TRBJ2-7, the V gene TRBV7-2; D is uncertain. Germline lookup yields CDR1 SGHTA and CDR2 FQGNSA. Trimming removed 3 bases at V and 3 bases at J, with 9 bases between. The CDR3 covers 13 residues. The CDR3, as DNA: TGTGCCAGCAGCTTTGTGGGTAGCTACGAGCAGTACTTC. Translating gives CASSFVGSYEQYF.

This clonotype was seen more than once but under ten times. A much larger clone lies a single base off, so this may be a read error. The chain joins TRBV12-3 or TRBV12-4 to TRBJ2-1; 8 bases are shared with TRBD2. The CDR3 consists of 15 residues. With 3 bases clipped from V and 6 bases from J, the junction kept 7 bases outside the gene matches. The CDR3 coding sequence is TGTGCCAGCAGTTTCCCAGCGGGAGCGGTCAATGAGCAGTTCTTC. It is translated as CASSFPAGAVNEQFF.

In this sample, this clonotype turned up many times. This chain connects TRBV30 to TRBJ1-1; no clear D gene. CDR1 and CDR2 from the germline V gene are GTSNPN and SVGIG (reference sequence). The V end was cut by 3 bases, the J end by 1 base, with 12 bases between. The CDR3 loop spans 14 amino acids. The CDR3 loop reads CAWSYADGNTEAFF. The CDR3, as DNA: TGTGCCTGGAGCTACGCCGATGGGAACACTGAAGCTTTCTTT.

This chain uses TRBV20-1 with TRBJ1-1; D is ambiguous. The CDR3 loop spans 14 amino acids. Germline CDR1 DFQATT, CDR2 SNEGSKA (reference sequence). V lost 1 base and J 0 bases, leaving 9 bases between the germline ends. CDR3 region: CSARAPRLNTEAFF. DNA for the CDR3: TGCAGTGCTAGAGCCCCACGGTTGAACACTGAAGCTTTCTTT.

The sample holds many counts of this clonotype. This chain joins TRBV28 and TRBJ1-1, with no clear D. This CDR3 is built from 15 residues. The V end was cut by 5 bases, the J end by 2 bases, with 15 bases between. Germline V gene sequence: CDR1 MDHEN, CDR2 SYDVKM. CDR3: CASSPLGRGNTEAFF. CDR3 DNA sequence: TGTGCCAGCAGTCCCCTAGGTAGAGGTAACACTGAAGCTTTCTTT.

This clonotype was recorded many times. The rearrangement uses TRBV5-1 and TRBJ1-4; TRBD1 might be the D (5 bases). Trimming removed 1 base from V and 8 bases from J, with 9 bases in between. Germline V gives CDR1 SGHRS, CDR2 YFSETQ. The CDR3 is 13 residues long. The CDR3 sequence is CASSLRTQEKLFF. CDR3 sequence (DNA): TGCGCCAGCAGCTTGAGGACACAAGAAAAACTGTTTTTT.

This clonotype was recorded at least ten times. This chain connects TRBV27 to TRBJ2-2, with D perhaps matching TRBD1 (7 bases). Germline lookup yields CDR1 MNHEY and CDR2 SMNVEV (reference sequence). Trimming left V 3 bases short and J 5 bases short, with 10 bases between. This CDR3 spans 14 amino acids. The CDR3 loop is CASSFAGGTGELFF. In DNA, the CDR3 is TGTGCCAGCAGTTTTGCAGGGGGGACCGGGGAGCTGTTTTTT.

This clonotype was recorded at least ten times. The rearrangement uses TRBV19 and TRBJ2-7, with D unclear. V shed 1 base and J shed 0 bases, with 10 bases lying between them. Looked up from germline, CDR1 is LNHDA and CDR2 is SQIVND (reference sequence). The CDR3 has 15 residues. The CDR3, as DNA: TGTGCCAGTAGTATAGGCGGCACCTCCTCCTACGAGCAGTACTTC. Encoded protein: CASSIGGTSSYEQYF.

DNA of the CDR3: TGTGCCAGCAGCCAAGATCGGGGACTAACTGCGAATGAGCAGTTCTTC. This translates into CASSQDRGLTANEQFF. This sequence joins TRBV3-1 and TRBJ2-1, with 7 bases identical to TRBD2. CDR3 length equals 16 residues. CDR1 is LGHDT and CDR2 is YNNKEL in the germline V gene (reference sequence). Trimming at V came to 0 bases and at J to 7 bases, leaving 9 bases not matched to a gene.

This clonotype was counted a few times. This rearrangement joins TRBV7-3 to TRBJ2-1; 11 bases align to TRBD1. The germline V gene encodes CDR1 SGHTA and CDR2 FQGTGA. This CDR3 region has 18 residues. V was clipped by 1 base and J by 7 bases; unmatched bases: 12. CDR3 loop: CASSLIRLGQGASNEQFF. Written as DNA, the CDR3 is TGTGCCAGCAGCTTAATTCGCCTCGGACAGGGGGCGTCTAATGAGCAGTTCTTC.

This clonotype was observed at least ten times. This chain connects TRBV29-1 to TRBJ2-7; D may be TRBD1 (5 bases). CDR1 SQVTM and CDR2 ANQGSEA come from the germline V gene. This CDR3 contains 15 residues. V lost 6 bases to trimming and J lost 0 bases, with 18 bases between them. The CDR3: CSVAGQGKTSYEQYF. The CDR3 DNA is TGCAGCGTGGCTGGACAAGGGAAAACCTCCTACGAGCAGTACTTC.